This T cell receptor beta chain was identified in a study of blood T cells in healthy people across ages. Study-wide points: A roughly linear fall in TCR beta diversity per million T cells was seen with increasing age.

As concerns this clonotype: What it binds is not known.

A second about 7 to 11 cycle PCR used barcoded and J-beta primers. Per-sample output comprised a minimum of 3 million paired-end reads containing CDR3. Using its own MiXCR run on the 5' RACE reads, TCRdb lists one record per CDR3 protein. The sample lists approximately 780,000 distinct CDR3 sequences; about 26% were seen once. This CDR3 has 13 amino acids. CDR1 is SSHAT, CDR2 FNYEAQ, per germline (reference sequence). These data were also filed under a second study, of T cells of mothers and their children.

This rearrangement joins TRBV7-7 to TRBJ2-1; D remains unclear. With the DNA end fitting TRBJ2-7 better, the J assignment may be wrong. The specimen sequenced was blood. This sequence was found in a boy younger than 18 in good health. The DNA for the CDR3 is TGTGCCAGCAGCTTAGTAGTAGTTTGCGAGCAGTACTTC. Its protein is CASSLVVVCEQYF.